This T cell receptor beta chain was recovered during a study of PD-1 blockade in classical Hodgkin lymphoma. The overall study: Once every 2 weeks, patients received intravenous nivolumab at 3 mg/kg. Study-level findings and limits: The baseline diversity of complete responders showed similarity to that of newly diagnosed patients. Those starting nivolumab under 1 year post-ASCT were excluded.

Sample time point: cycle 4 day 1 (C4D1), after 6 weeks of nivolumab. Patients all relapsed after autologous stem cell transplantation, and there was variation in brentuximab vedotin exposure. Starting with thawed PBMCs, CD4+ T cells were purified by magnetic negative selection. Complete response, partial response or progressive disease was each patient's best response. Clones were sequenced by immunoSEQ multiplex PCR, and TCRdb holds only the in-frame ones, with some missing. Found here are approximately 20,000 clones, over 65% of them singletons; the top ten hold about 2.4%. The CDR3 loop spans 15 amino acids. CDR1 is SGHNT, CDR2 YENEEA, per germline. The ends were cut back, 5 bases at V and 0 bases at J, with 11 bases in the middle. As concerns this clone: Its antigen is still unknown.

The chain couples TRBV11-3 to TRBJ2-1; D may be TRBD2 (5 bases). This clonotype originated in a human donor with classical Hodgkin lymphoma. The sample was CD4+ T cells from blood, taken before the fourth cycle of nivolumab. The chain's CDR3 is CASSPSSSSYNEQFF. The CDR3 DNA reads TGTGCCAGCAGCCCTAGCTCGAGCTCCTACAATGAGCAGTTCTTC. Full variable domain (outside the CDR3, taken from reference TRBV11-3 and TRBJ2-1): EAGVVQSPRYKIIEKKQPVAFWCNPISGHNTLYWYLQNLGQGPELLIRYENEEAVDDSQLPKDRFSAERLKGVDSTLKIQPAELGDSAVYLCASSPSSSSYNEQFFGPGTRLTVL.